This TCR beta chain is drawn from a study of T cell responses to AZD1222 COVID-19 vaccine. Study-level results: There were vaccine-associated CD4 TCRs across spike, dominant at 160-218 and 743-854. Donors were mostly white British, more females; clonal diversity possibly underestimated.

Worth noting for this clone: The antigen remains unidentified.

CDR1 and CDR2 (germline): KGHSH, LQKENI. This CDR3 is built from 15 residues. The junction had 1 base not matched to a gene; V was cut back by 1 base and J by 4 bases. Sequencing was performed with immunoSEQ multiplex PCR; in TCRdb, only in-frame clones are kept and a portion is missing. The table lists more than 250,000 clones, 80% to 95% of them singletons. This TCR was sampled from an adult in good health. V gene TRBV18 combines with J gene TRBJ2-7; TRBD2 aligns across 13 bases. The source was peripheral blood, collected on day 0 of AZD1222 vaccination. The chain's CDR3 is CASSPQLAGGYEQYF. CDR3 DNA sequence: TGTGCCAGCTCACCACAACTAGCGGGGGGGTACGAGCAGTACTTC. The full variable domain, in which reference TRBV18 and TRBJ2-7 provide the parts outside the CDR3, is NAGVMQNPRHLVRRRGQEARLRCSPMKGHSHVYWYRQLPEEGLKFMVYLQKENIIDESGMPKERFSAEFPKEGPSILRIQQVVRGDSAAYFCASSPQLAGGYEQYFGPGTRLTVT.